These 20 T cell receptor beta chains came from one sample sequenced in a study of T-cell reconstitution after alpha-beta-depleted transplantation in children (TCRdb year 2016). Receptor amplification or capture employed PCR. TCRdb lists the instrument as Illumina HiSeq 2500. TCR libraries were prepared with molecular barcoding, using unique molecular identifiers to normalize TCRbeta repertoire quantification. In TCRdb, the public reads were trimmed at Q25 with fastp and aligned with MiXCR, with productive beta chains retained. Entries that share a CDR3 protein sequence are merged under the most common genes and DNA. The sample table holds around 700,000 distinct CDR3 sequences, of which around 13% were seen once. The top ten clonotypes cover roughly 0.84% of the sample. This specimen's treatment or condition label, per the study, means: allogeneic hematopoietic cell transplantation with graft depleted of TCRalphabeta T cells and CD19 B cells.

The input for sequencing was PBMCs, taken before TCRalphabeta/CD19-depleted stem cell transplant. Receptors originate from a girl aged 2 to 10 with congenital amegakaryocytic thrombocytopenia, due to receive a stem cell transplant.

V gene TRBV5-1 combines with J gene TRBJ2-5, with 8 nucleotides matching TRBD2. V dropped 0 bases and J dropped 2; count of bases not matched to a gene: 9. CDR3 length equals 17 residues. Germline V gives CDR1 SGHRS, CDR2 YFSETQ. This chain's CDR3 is CASSLGSGRWGQETQYF. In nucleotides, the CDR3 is TGCGCCAGCAGCTTGGGGAGCGGGAGATGGGGGCAAGAGACCCAGTACTTC.

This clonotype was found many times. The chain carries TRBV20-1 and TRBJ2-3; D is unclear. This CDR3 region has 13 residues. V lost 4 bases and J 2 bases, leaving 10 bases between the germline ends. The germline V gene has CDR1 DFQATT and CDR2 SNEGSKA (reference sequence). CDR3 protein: CSAIGPPTDTQYF. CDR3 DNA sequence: TGCAGTGCTATCGGACCCCCCACAGATACGCAGTATTTT.

The CDR3 here is CASSESSGIGNEQFF. The DNA of the CDR3 is TGTGCCAGCAGCGAAAGTAGCGGCATTGGGAATGAGCAGTTCTTC. This sequence joins TRBV3-1 and TRBJ2-1; D may be TRBD2 (6 bases). Trimming stripped 5 bases from V and 7 bases from J, with 18 bases between. Germline V gives CDR1 LGHDT, CDR2 YNNKEL (reference sequence). The CDR3 extends over 15 amino acids.

The CDR3 loop is CASSSRSLQETQYF. The CDR3 DNA is TGTGCCAGCAGCTCCAGGAGTCTCCAAGAGACCCAGTACTTC. The chain is built from TRBV7-6 and TRBJ2-5; no firm D call. Germline lookup yields CDR1 SGHVS and CDR2 FNYEAQ. The CDR3 sequence is 14 residues long. Deletions cut 4 bases from V and 1 base from J, with 10 bases between.

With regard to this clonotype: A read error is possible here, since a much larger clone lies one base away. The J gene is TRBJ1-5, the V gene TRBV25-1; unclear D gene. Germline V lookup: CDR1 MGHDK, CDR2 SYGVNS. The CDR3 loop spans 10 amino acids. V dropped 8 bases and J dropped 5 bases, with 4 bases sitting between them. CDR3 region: CASLDQPQHF. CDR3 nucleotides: TGTGCCAGCCTCGATCAGCCCCAGCATTTT.

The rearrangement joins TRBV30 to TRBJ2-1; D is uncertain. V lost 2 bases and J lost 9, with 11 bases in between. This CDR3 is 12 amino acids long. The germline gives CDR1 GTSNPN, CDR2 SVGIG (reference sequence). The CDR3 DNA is TGTGCCTGGAGTTATTCAGCCCTTGAGCAGTTCTTC. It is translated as CAWSYSALEQFF. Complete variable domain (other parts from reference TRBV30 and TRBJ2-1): SQTIHQWPATLVQPVGSPLSLECTVEGTSNPNLYWYRQAAGRGLQLLFYSVGIGQISSEVPQNLSASRPQDRQFILSSKKLLLSDSGFYLCAWSYSALEQFFGPGTRLTVL.

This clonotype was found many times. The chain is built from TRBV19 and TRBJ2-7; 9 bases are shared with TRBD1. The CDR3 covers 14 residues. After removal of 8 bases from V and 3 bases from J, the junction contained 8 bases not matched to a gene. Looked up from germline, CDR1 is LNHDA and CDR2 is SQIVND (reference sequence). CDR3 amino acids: CASGRRDRDYEQYF. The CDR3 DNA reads TGTGCCAGTGGTCGAAGGGACAGGGACTACGAGCAGTACTTC.

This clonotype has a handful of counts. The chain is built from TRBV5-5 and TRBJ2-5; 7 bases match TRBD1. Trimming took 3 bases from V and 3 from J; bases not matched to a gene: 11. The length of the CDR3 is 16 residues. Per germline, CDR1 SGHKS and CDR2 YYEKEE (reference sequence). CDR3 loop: CASSSKTGTVKETQYF. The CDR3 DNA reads TGTGCCAGCAGCTCTAAAACCGGGACAGTTAAAGAGACCCAGTACTTC. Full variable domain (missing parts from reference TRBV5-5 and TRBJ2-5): DAGVTQSPTHLIKTRGQQVTLRCSPISGHKSVSWYQQVLGQGPQFIFQYYEKEERGRGNFPDRFSARQFPNYSSELNVNALLLGDSALYLCASSSKTGTVKETQYFGPGTRLLVL.

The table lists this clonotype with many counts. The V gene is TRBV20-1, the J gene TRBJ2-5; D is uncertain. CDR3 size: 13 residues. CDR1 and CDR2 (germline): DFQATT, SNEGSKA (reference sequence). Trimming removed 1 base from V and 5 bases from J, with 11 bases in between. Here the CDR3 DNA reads TGCAGTGCTAGAGTTGGGCCGGAGGAGACCCAGTACTTC. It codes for CSARVGPEETQYF.

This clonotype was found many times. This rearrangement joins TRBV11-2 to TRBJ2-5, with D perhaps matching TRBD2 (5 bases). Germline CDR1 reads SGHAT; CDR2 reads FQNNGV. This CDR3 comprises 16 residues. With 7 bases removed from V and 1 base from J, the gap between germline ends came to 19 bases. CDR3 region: CASNVLISGPQETQYF. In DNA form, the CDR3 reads TGTGCCAGCAACGTACTCATAAGCGGCCCCCAAGAGACCCAGTACTTC. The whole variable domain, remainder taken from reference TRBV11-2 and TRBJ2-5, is EAGVAQSPRYKIIEKRQSVAFWCNPISGHATLYWYQQILGQGPKLLIQFQNNGVVDDSQLPKDRFSAERLKGVDSTLKIQPAKLEDSAVYLCASNVLISGPQETQYFGPGTRLLVL.

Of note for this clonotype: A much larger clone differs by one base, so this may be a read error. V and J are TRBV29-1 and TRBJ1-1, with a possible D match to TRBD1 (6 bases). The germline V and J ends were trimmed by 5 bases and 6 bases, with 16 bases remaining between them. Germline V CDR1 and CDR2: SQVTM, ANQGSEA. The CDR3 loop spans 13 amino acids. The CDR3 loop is CSVPHTGYSEAFF. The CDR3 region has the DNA TGCAGCGTTCCACATACAGGGTACTCTGAAGCTTTCTTT.

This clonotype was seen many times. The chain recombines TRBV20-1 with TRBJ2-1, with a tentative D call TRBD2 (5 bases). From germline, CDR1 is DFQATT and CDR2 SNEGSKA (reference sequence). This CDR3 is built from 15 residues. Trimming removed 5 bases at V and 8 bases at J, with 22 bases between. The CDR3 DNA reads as TGCAGTGCTCCCCGCTCGGGGTTAGGAGGCTATGAGCAGTTCTTC. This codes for CSAPRSGLGGYEQFF.

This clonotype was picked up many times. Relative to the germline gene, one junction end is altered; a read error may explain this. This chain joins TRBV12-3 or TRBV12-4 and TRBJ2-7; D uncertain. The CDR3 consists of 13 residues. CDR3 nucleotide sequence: TGTGCCAGCAGTTTCCCCGGCTCCCACGAGCAGTACTTC. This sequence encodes CASSFPGSHEQYF.

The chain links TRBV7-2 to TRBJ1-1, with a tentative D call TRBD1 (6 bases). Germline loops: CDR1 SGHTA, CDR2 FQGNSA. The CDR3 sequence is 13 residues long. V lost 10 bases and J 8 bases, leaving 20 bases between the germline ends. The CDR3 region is CATTLGGAYEAFF. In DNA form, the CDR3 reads TGTGCCACCACACTGGGGGGGGCATACGAAGCTTTCTTT.

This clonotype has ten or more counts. The CDR3 here is CASSQEVAGRTYEQYF. The CDR3 nucleotides read TGCGCCAGCAGCCAAGAGGTAGCGGGTCGCACCTACGAGCAGTACTTC. The chain combines TRBV4-1 with TRBJ2-7, with TRBD2 identical over 7 bases. J lost 2 bases, V lost 0 bases, and 7 bases had no gene match. The CDR3 has 16 amino acids. Germline V gives CDR1 MGHRA, CDR2 YSYEKL.

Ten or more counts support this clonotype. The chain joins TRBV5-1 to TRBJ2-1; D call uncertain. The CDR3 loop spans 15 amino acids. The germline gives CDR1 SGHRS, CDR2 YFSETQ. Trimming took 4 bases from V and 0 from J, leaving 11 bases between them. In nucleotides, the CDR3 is TGCGCCAGCAGCCCGGCACCATACTCCTACAATGAGCAGTTCTTC. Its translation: CASSPAPYSYNEQFF.

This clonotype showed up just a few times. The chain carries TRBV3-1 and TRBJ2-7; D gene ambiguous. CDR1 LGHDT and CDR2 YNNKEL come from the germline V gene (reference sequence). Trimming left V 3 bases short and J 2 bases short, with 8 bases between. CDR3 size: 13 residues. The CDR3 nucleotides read TGTGCCAGCAGCCACGGGCAGGCCTACGAGCAGTACTTC. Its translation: CASSHGQAYEQYF.

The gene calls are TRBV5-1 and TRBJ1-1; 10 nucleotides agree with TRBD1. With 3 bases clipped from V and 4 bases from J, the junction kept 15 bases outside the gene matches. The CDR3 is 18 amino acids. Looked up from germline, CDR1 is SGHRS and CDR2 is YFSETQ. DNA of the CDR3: TGCGCCAGCAGCTCCTCGGGACAGGGGTTCTTTGGGGCCACTGAAGCTTTCTTT. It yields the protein CASSSSGQGFFGATEAFF.

The CDR3 nucleotides read TGCGCCTCAGGACAGACTCAAGAGACCCAGTACTTC. As protein: CASGQTQETQYF. This chain links TRBV5-1 with TRBJ2-5, with TRBD1 as a possible D gene (6 bases). The CDR3 spans 12 residues. Trimming pared 10 bases from V and 2 bases from J, leaving 12 bases between. Germline CDR1 reads SGHRS; CDR2 reads YFSETQ.

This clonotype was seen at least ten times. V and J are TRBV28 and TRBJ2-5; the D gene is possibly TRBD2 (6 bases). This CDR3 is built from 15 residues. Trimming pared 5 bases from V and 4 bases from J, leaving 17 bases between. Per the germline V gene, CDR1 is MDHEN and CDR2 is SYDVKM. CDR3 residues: CASSIGSLRGETQYF. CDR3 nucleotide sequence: TGTGCCAGCAGTATCGGGAGCCTCCGTGGAGAGACCCAGTACTTC. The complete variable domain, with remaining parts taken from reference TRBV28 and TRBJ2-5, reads DVKVTQSSRYLVKRTGEKVFLECVQDMDHENMFWYRQDPGLGLRLIYFSYDVKMKEKGDIPEGYSVSREKKERFSLILESASTNQTSMYLCASSIGSLRGETQYFGPGTRLLVL.